The entry below describes one TCR beta chain. Clones were sequenced by immunoSEQ multiplex PCR, and TCRdb holds only the in-frame ones, with some missing. The table has some 61,000 clones, 70% to 90% seen once. The sample originates from a study of OX40 agonist ivuxolimab in advanced cancers. This CDR3 is 13 amino acids long. V lost 3 bases and J 0 bases, leaving 5 bases between the germline ends. Germline CDR1 reads SGDLS; CDR2 reads YYNGEE. The chain carries TRBV9 and TRBJ2-3; no clear D. This TCR came from an adult with an advanced solid tumor such as melanoma, head and neck, liver or kidney cancer. The sequenced sample was CD4+ or CD8+ T cells sorted from blood, obtained in a trial of the OX40 agonist ivuxolimab. The chain's CDR3 is CASSGPSTDTQYF. The CDR3 nucleotides read TGTGCCAGCAGCGGCCCGAGCACAGATACGCAGTATTTT.